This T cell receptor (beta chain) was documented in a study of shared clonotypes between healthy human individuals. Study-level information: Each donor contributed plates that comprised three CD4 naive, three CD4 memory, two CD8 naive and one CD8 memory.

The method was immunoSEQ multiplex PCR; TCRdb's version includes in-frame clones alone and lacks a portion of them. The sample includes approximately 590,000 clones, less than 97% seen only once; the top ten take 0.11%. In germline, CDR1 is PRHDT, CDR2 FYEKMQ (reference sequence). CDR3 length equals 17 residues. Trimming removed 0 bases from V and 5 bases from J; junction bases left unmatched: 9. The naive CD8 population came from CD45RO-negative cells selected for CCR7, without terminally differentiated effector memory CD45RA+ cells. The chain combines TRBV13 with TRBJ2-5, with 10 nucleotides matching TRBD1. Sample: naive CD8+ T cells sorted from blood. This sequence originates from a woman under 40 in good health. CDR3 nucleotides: TGTGCCAGCAGCTTAGGGGGACAGGGGCGCCTTTCGGAGACCCAGTACTTC. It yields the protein CASSLGGQGRLSETQYF.